This T cell receptor beta chain was profiled in a study of shared clonotypes between healthy human individuals. Using immunoSEQ multiplex PCR, the repertoire was profiled, and TCRdb retains in-frame clones only, with some absent. In the table there are approximately 2,000,000 clones, around 95% of which are singletons. CD45RO-negative CD8 cells positively selected for CCR7 made up the naive population, which excluded terminally differentiated effector memory CD45RA+ cells. Germline CDR1 SEHNR, CDR2 FQNEAQ (reference sequence). This CDR3 comprises 14 residues. The germline V and J ends were trimmed by 0 bases and 6 bases, with 9 bases remaining between them.

Sequencing input: naive CD8+ T cells from PBMCs. The chain joins TRBV7-9 to TRBJ2-1; D is possibly TRBD1 (6 bases). This TCR was recovered from a man aged 18 to 29 in good health. Some clones in this sample may be carry-over from other donors' samples. The CDR3 DNA follows: TGTGCCAGCAGCTTAGCGCTGGGGGCCAATGAGCAGTTCTTC. It encodes CASSLALGANEQFF. Full variable domain (remainder filled in from reference TRBV7-9 and TRBJ2-1): DTGVSQNPRHKITKRGQNVTFRCDPISEHNRLYWYRQTLGQGPEFLTYFQNEAQLEKSRLLSDRFSAERPKGSFSTLEIQRTEQGDSAMYLCASSLALGANEQFFGPGTRLTVL.